Presented here are 12 T cell receptor beta chains from one specimen sequenced in a study of cytomegalovirus exposure and HLA in healthy donors. Researchers ran the PCR with 60 Vbeta and 13 Jbeta primers. Clones were sequenced by immunoSEQ multiplex PCR, and TCRdb holds only the in-frame ones, with some missing. The data show approximately 80,000 clones, with 70% to 75% seen just once and around 3.9% held by the top ten. The specimen sequenced was PBMCs. The receptors were gathered from a man aged 55 to 70 in good health and CMV-seronegative.

Of note for this clone: A read error may account for a junction end that differs from germline. This rearrangement joins TRBV2 to TRBJ2-3; D gene uncertain. The CDR3 covers 15 residues. Germline V CDR1 and CDR2: SNHLY, FYNNEI. CDR3: CANSEVAQNTDTQYF. CDR3 DNA: TGTGCCAACAGTGAGGTCGCCCAGAACACAGATACGCAGTATTTT.

This clone was found a few times. V usage is TRBV6-6 and J usage is TRBJ2-7, with TRBD1 as a possible D gene (5 bases). With 2 bases removed from V and 5 bases from J, the gap between germline ends came to 16 bases. The CDR3 is 15 residues long. The V gene's germline CDR1 is MNHNY and CDR2 SVGAGI (reference sequence). In nucleotides, the CDR3 is TGTGCCAGCAGTTACGGTGGCAGGGTTAGGGACGAGCAGTACTTC. It specifies CASSYGGRVRDEQYF.

This CDR3 is CASNDGAGDEQFF. The CDR3 DNA follows: TGCGCCAGCAACGACGGGGCAGGGGATGAGCAGTTCTTC. V and J are TRBV5-1 and TRBJ2-1, with a tentative D call TRBD1 (6 bases). V was shortened by 6 bases and J by 8 bases, with 15 bases between the two germline ends. CDR1 and CDR2 from the germline V gene are SGHRS and YFSETQ. The CDR3 spans 13 residues.

This clone was recorded only once. The CDR3 bases are TGCGCCAGCAGCCCCGGGCCGGGCGGACTGGCGTTCTTC. Protein: CASSPGPGGLAFF. V gene TRBV5-1 combines with J gene TRBJ2-1; perhaps TRBD2 as D (5 bases). The CDR3 runs 13 residues. V lost 4 bases and J 15 bases, leaving 20 bases between the germline ends. Germline-derived CDR1 and CDR2 are SGHRS and YFSETQ.

The chain recombines TRBV7-9 with TRBJ2-7; no reliable D call. Germline V gene lookup returns CDR1 SEHNR and CDR2 FQNEAQ (reference sequence). The CDR3 contains 13 residues. Trimming took 5 bases from V and 5 from J, leaving 13 bases between them. The CDR3 DNA sequence: TGTGCCAGCAGCCCCCGACTCCTCCACGAGCAGTACTTC. Protein product: CASSPRLLHEQYF.

The J gene is TRBJ1-2, the V gene TRBV11-2, with 9 bases matching TRBD1. This CDR3 is 15 amino acids long. Germline CDR1 is SGHAT and CDR2 is FQNNGV. The ends lost 4 bases at V and 8 bases at J; junction bases unmatched: 11. CDR3 in amino acids: CASSSPLDRGGGYTF. In DNA form, the CDR3 reads TGTGCCAGCAGCTCGCCCTTGGACAGGGGTGGCGGCTACACCTTC.

A single count supports this clone. The chain has TRBV2 and TRBJ2-1; tentatively, D is TRBD1 (6 bases). From germline, CDR1 is SNHLY and CDR2 FYNNEI. V was shortened by 1 base and J by 2 bases, with 12 bases between the two germline ends. CDR3 size: 16 residues. Written as DNA, the CDR3 is TGTGCCAGCAGTGAAGGGACAGCCTTGGCCTACAATGAGCAGTTCTTC. Amino acids: CASSEGTALAYNEQFF. Looking up the rest from reference TRBV2 and TRBJ2-1 gives the full variable domain: EPEVTQTPSHQVTQMGQEVILRCVPISNHLYFYWYRQILGQKVEFLVSFYNNEISEKSEIFDDQFSVERPDGSNFTLKIRSTKLEDSAMYFCASSEGTALAYNEQFFGPGTRLTVL.

J is TRBJ2-3 and V is TRBV14, with TRBD2 identical over 7 bases. There are 15 residues in the CDR3. Germline-derived CDR1 and CDR2 are SGHDN and FVKESK. Trimming at V came to 6 bases and at J to 2 bases, leaving 8 bases not matched to a gene. The CDR3 sequence is CASSLEGLYTDTQYF. DNA of the CDR3: TGTGCCAGCAGTTTGGAGGGACTATACACAGATACGCAGTATTTT.

The rearrangement joins TRBV30 to TRBJ2-5; 8 bases match TRBD2. Gene TRBJ2-7 matches the end of the DNA better, so the J call may be wrong. Germline V gene data show CDR1 as GTSNPN and CDR2 as SVGIG (reference sequence). CDR3 length equals 13 residues. CDR3 in amino acids: CACGGSGEDEQYF. In DNA form, the CDR3 reads TGTGCCTGCGGGGGTAGCGGGGAGGACGAGCAGTACTTC.

This clone appeared once. The V gene is TRBV5-1, the J gene TRBJ1-2; weak D call: TRBD1 (5 bases). From germline, CDR1 is SGHRS and CDR2 YFSETQ. V was cut by 3 bases and J by 4 bases, with 10 bases left in between. The length of the CDR3 is 13 residues. The CDR3 DNA sequence: TGCGCCAGCAGCTCCCCGGGGGGCTATGGCTACACCTTC. It is translated as CASSSPGGYGYTF.

This clone was seen only a few times. This rearrangement joins TRBV6-1 to TRBJ1-1; 8 positions match TRBD1. After removal of 7 bases from V and 3 bases from J, the junction contained 7 bases not matched to a gene. The CDR3 sequence is 14 residues long. Germline CDR1 MNHNS, CDR2 SASEGT. The CDR3 loop reads CASIQDRVYTEAFF. The CDR3 nucleotides read TGTGCCAGCATCCAGGACAGGGTCTACACTGAAGCTTTCTTT.

The CDR3 bases are TGTGCCAGCAGCTCCCGACTAGCGGGGGGGCCATGGGGAAATGAGCAGTTCTTC. It codes for CASSSRLAGGPWGNEQFF. This chain joins TRBV9 and TRBJ2-1; 14 bases map to TRBD2. The CDR3 has 18 residues. J lost 7 bases, V lost 4 bases, and 13 bases had no gene match. Germline assignment: CDR1 SGDLS and CDR2 YYNGEE.